This TCR beta chain derives from a study of control samples from healthy donors and cancer patients (dated by TCRdb to 2018 to 2020). V was cut back by 0 bases and J by 9 bases, leaving a gap of 13 bases between them. The CDR3, from cysteine to phenylalanine, totals 14 residues. Only the CDR3 DNA stays, 42 bases, in frame from base 1. From a lookup of the germline V gene, CDR1 and CDR2 are SGDLS and YYNGEE. Library method: the immunoSEQ multiplex PCR assay. Held by TCRdb, this immuneACCESS table contains in-frame sequences only and omits some clones. Under half of the omission traces to an unresolved V gene where checked; the cause of the rest is unknown. The sample contains tens of thousands of clones, 91% of them found a single time. Of the sample, approximately 12% falls within the top ten clones. Remarks on this clone: The clone's antigen remains unknown. Per-base qualities were not stored, and no clone one base away is much larger.

This receptor chain uses TRBV9 and TRBJ1-5; TRBD1 could be the D gene, as 6 bases match. Sequencing was carried out using PBMCs. This sequence originates from a man aged 50-59 years with lung cancer. Here is the DNA: TGTGCCAGCAGCGTAGGTACAGGGTCCATGCCCCAGCATTTT. It specifies CASSVGTGSMPQHF.